A single sample is the source of the 27 T cell receptor beta chains below, sequenced in a study of regulatory T cells in long-lasting Graves disease. The time point was: persistent/refractory GD, antithyroid drugs over 5 years with positive TRAb. Isolated PBMC RNA provided the starting material for the TCR library. TCR beta libraries were built with iRepertoire HTBI primers and Arm-PCR of CDR3 regions. One entry per CDR3 protein results from TCRdb running MiXCR on the multiplex PCR reads. The table records 400,000 to 500,000 distinct CDR3 sequences, roughly a fifth of them present only once. The material was peripheral blood mononuclear cells (PBMCs), obtained when the disease was refractory, from a patient treated with antithyroid drugs. The receptors derive from a female donor with Graves disease.

The rearrangement joins TRBV5-4 to TRBJ1-2; possible D gene TRBD1, 5 bases. Trimming stripped 4 bases from V and 10 bases from J, with 20 bases between. CDR3 length: 14 amino acids. CDR1 and CDR2 from the germline V gene are SGHNT and YYREEE (reference sequence). The DNA of the CDR3 is TGTGCCAGCAGCCATCACGGGGGAACTATGGACTACACCTTC. It translates to CASSHHGGTMDYTF.

This clonotype appeared many times. The V call is TRBV12-3 or TRBV12-4, the J call TRBJ2-5, with 8 bases matching TRBD1. V shed 6 bases, J shed 2 bases, and the junction held 8 bases outside the gene matches. The CDR3 length is 15 residues. The CDR3, as DNA: TGTGCCAGCAGACAACAGGGGGTGACGCAAGAGACCCAGTACTTC. It specifies CASRQQGVTQETQYF.

This clonotype was recorded many times. The chain recombines TRBV6-1 with TRBJ2-5; D is unresolved. This CDR3 has 11 amino acids. Germline CDR1 and CDR2: MNHNS and SASEGT. V lost 6 bases, J lost 5 bases, and 7 bases lay in between. This CDR3 reads CASSPAETQYF. CDR3 nucleotide sequence: TGTGCCAGCAGCCCAGCCGAGACCCAGTACTTC.

This clonotype has ten or more counts. V usage is TRBV29-1 and J usage is TRBJ2-5; no definite D call. Germline CDR1 is SQVTM and CDR2 is ANQGSEA. The CDR3 covers 9 residues. Trimming left V 3 bases short and J 10 bases short, with 6 bases between. The chain's CDR3 is CSVDEYQYF. The CDR3 DNA sequence: TGCAGCGTTGATGAGTACCAGTACTTC.

This clonotype was observed many times. The chain joins TRBV12-3 or TRBV12-4 to TRBJ1-5; TRBD1 might be the D (6 bases). The germline V and J ends were trimmed by 5 bases and 3 bases, with 17 bases remaining between them. The CDR3 has 16 residues. This CDR3 reads CASSLPGTPFNQPQHF. DNA for the CDR3: TGTGCCAGCAGTCTCCCCGGGACACCTTTCAATCAGCCCCAGCATTTT.

This clonotype was picked up many times. This chain joins TRBV2 and TRBJ2-2; 8 bases are shared with TRBD1. The CDR3 covers 14 residues. V was clipped by 4 bases and J by 7 bases; unmatched bases: 5. Per germline, CDR1 SNHLY and CDR2 FYNNEI. In nucleotides, the CDR3 is TGTGCCAGCAGTGGAATGGACAGGGACGGGGAGCTGTTTTTT. This encodes CASSGMDRDGELFF. Based on the CDR3 plus reference TRBV2 and TRBJ2-2, the full variable domain is EPEVTQTPSHQVTQMGQEVILRCVPISNHLYFYWYRQILGQKVEFLVSFYNNEISEKSEIFDDQFSVERPDGSNFTLKIRSTKLEDSAMYFCASSGMDRDGELFFGEGSRLTVL.

This clonotype was picked up many times. The chain combines TRBV3-1 with TRBJ2-7; no definite D call. CDR1 and CDR2 from the germline V gene are LGHDT and YNNKEL (reference sequence). There are 11 residues in the CDR3. Trimming took off 2 bases at V and 5 bases at J, with 4 bases between the two ends. CDR3: CASSQSDEQYF. CDR3 nucleotides: TGTGCCAGCAGCCAAAGCGACGAGCAGTACTTC.

The gene calls are TRBV4-1 and TRBJ2-7, with 7 bases that match TRBD2. The V gene end was trimmed by 1 base and the J gene end by 3 bases; junction bases not matched to a gene: 12. This CDR3 contains 17 residues. Germline CDR1 MGHRA, CDR2 YSYEKL. The CDR3 region is CASSQVSGAGRDYEQYF. DNA for the CDR3: TGCGCCAGCAGCCAAGTTTCGGGCGCGGGGAGGGACTACGAGCAGTACTTC.

The chain employs TRBV6-2 or TRBV6-3 and TRBJ1-1; 8 bases match TRBD1. Looked up from germline, CDR1 is MNHEY and CDR2 is SVGEGT. Trimming cost V 0 bases and J 12 bases; bases outside gene matches: 9. The CDR3 length is 14 residues. The CDR3 DNA reads as TGTGCCAGCAGTTACTCCCAGGGGGCTTACTGGACTTTCTTT. This codes for CASSYSQGAYWTFF.

This clonotype occurred many times. V is TRBV11-2 and J is TRBJ2-5, with 14 positions matching TRBD2. From germline, CDR1 is SGHAT and CDR2 FQNNGV. V lost 5 bases and J lost 5; bases outside the gene matches: 4. This CDR3 contains 15 residues. The CDR3 loop is CASSMGLAGEETQYF. DNA for the CDR3: TGTGCCAGCAGCATGGGACTAGCGGGAGAGGAGACCCAGTACTTC.

Details on this clonotype: A much bigger clone sits one base away, suggesting this may be a read error. The chain joins TRBV10-3 to TRBJ1-1; D remains unclear. Germline loops: CDR1 ENHRY, CDR2 SYGVKD. V lost 10 bases, J lost 1 base, and 7 bases lay in between. This CDR3 is 11 amino acids long. Written as DNA, the CDR3 is TGTGCCACCCGGGAGAACACTGAAGCTTTCTTT. This gives the protein CATRENTEAFF.

This clonotype was detected ten times or more. The chain carries TRBV2 and TRBJ1-1; 10 bases align to TRBD1. The V segment lost 6 bases and the J segment 1 base; nucleotides outside the gene matches: 2. Germline V gene sequence: CDR1 SNHLY, CDR2 FYNNEI. The length of the CDR3 is 14 residues. CDR3 residues: CASRTGGRNTEAFF. The CDR3 DNA is TGTGCCAGCAGGACAGGGGGCAGGAACACTGAAGCTTTCTTT. Variable domain in full (rest from reference TRBV2 and TRBJ1-1): EPEVTQTPSHQVTQMGQEVILRCVPISNHLYFYWYRQILGQKVEFLVSFYNNEISEKSEIFDDQFSVERPDGSNFTLKIRSTKLEDSAMYFCASRTGGRNTEAFFGQGTRLTVV.

This clonotype was found many times. The chain uses TRBV11-2 and TRBJ2-7; D is possibly TRBD2 (6 bases). Germline CDR1 reads SGHAT; CDR2 reads FQNNGV. Trimming pared 5 bases from V and 0 bases from J, leaving 17 bases between. The CDR3 runs to 16 residues. This chain's CDR3 is CASSPRGGVSSYEQYF. The CDR3 DNA sequence: TGTGCCAGCAGCCCCCGGGGAGGTGTGAGCTCCTACGAGCAGTACTTC. Using reference TRBV11-2 and TRBJ2-7 for the parts outside the CDR3, the full variable domain is EAGVAQSPRYKIIEKRQSVAFWCNPISGHATLYWYQQILGQGPKLLIQFQNNGVVDDSQLPKDRFSAERLKGVDSTLKIQPAKLEDSAVYLCASSPRGGVSSYEQYFGPGTRLTVT.

The J gene is TRBJ2-1, the V gene TRBV7-6; D uncertain. The CDR3 consists of 13 residues. CDR1 is SGHVS and CDR2 is FNYEAQ in the germline V gene. Between the trimmed V and J ends, which lost 2 bases and 6 bases, there was a span of 8 bases. CDR3: CASSLSSVNEQFF. CDR3 DNA: TGTGCCAGCAGCTTATCTTCGGTCAATGAGCAGTTCTTC.

This clonotype was observed many times. The rearrangement links TRBV7-9 to TRBJ2-7, with 7 bases aligning to TRBD2. This CDR3 contains 14 residues. Germline V CDR1 and CDR2: SEHNR, FQNEAQ (reference sequence). Trimming took 1 base from V and 4 from J; bases not matched to a gene: 4. The CDR3 DNA is TGTGCCAGCAGCTTAGAGGAGGGACTATACGAGCAGTACTTC. This encodes CASSLEEGLYEQYF.

Written as DNA, the CDR3 is TGTGCCAGCAGCCCTCGGACCCTACCCTACGAGCAGTACTTC. Its protein product is CASSPRTLPYEQYF. The chain recombines TRBV9 with TRBJ2-7; D gene uncertain. Germline CDR1 reads SGDLS; CDR2 reads YYNGEE. Trimming shortened V by 4 bases and J by 2 bases, and 13 bases separated the two germline ends. This CDR3 is built from 14 residues.

This clonotype was detected ten times or more. V and J are TRBV30 and TRBJ1-5; possible D gene TRBD1, 5 bases. There are 13 residues in the CDR3. Looked up from germline, CDR1 is GTSNPN and CDR2 is SVGIG (reference sequence). Trimming shortened V by 2 bases and J by 1 base, and 6 bases separated the two germline ends. As DNA, the CDR3 is TGTGCCTGGAGTAGGGACAGCAATCAGCCCCAGCATTTT. Translation gives CAWSRDSNQPQHF. Variable domain in full (rest from reference TRBV30 and TRBJ1-5): SQTIHQWPATLVQPVGSPLSLECTVEGTSNPNLYWYRQAAGRGLQLLFYSVGIGQISSEVPQNLSASRPQDRQFILSSKKLLLSDSGFYLCAWSRDSNQPQHFGDGTRLSIL.

The rearrangement links TRBV7-9 to TRBJ2-5, with 9 positions matching TRBD1. The CDR3 has 15 amino acids. The germline V gene encodes CDR1 SEHNR and CDR2 FQNEAQ (reference sequence). The junction had 9 bases not matched to a gene; V was cut back by 5 bases and J by 5 bases. CDR3 residues: CASSPRDRDVETQYF. As DNA, the CDR3 is TGTGCCAGCAGCCCTCGGGACAGGGACGTGGAGACCCAGTACTTC.

V gene TRBV15 combines with J gene TRBJ1-1; a possible D gene is TRBD1 (5 bases). The CDR3 is 16 residues long. V shed 0 bases and J shed 0 bases, with 11 bases lying between them. Looked up from germline, CDR1 is LNHNV and CDR2 is YYDKDF (reference sequence). Written as DNA, the CDR3 is TGTGCCACCAGCAGAGATCTAGGGACGGTGAACACTGAAGCTTTCTTT. It translates to CATSRDLGTVNTEAFF.

This clonotype was seen many times. The chain is built from TRBV6-5 and TRBJ1-5, with D possibly TRBD1 on 6 matching bases. CDR3 length: 16 residues. Looked up from germline, CDR1 is MNHEY and CDR2 is SVGAGI. The ends were cut back, 0 bases at V and 5 bases at J, with 14 bases in the middle. The CDR3: CASSYSPGGADQPQHF. For the CDR3, the DNA is TGTGCCAGCAGTTACTCGCCCGGGGGCGCTGATCAGCCCCAGCATTTT.

The chain combines TRBV3-1 with TRBJ2-7; TRBD2 matches 9 bases. V was clipped by 3 bases and J by 2 bases; unmatched bases: 8. The CDR3 runs 16 residues. In germline, CDR1 is LGHDT, CDR2 YNNKEL (reference sequence). CDR3 loop: CASSQGGGAAPYEQYF. The DNA of the CDR3 is TGTGCCAGCAGCCAGGGCGGGGGGGCGGCTCCCTACGAGCAGTACTTC.

To note about this clonotype: Since the CDR3 does not end with the conserved phenylalanine or tryptophan, this likely comes from a read error. The chain is built from TRBV15 and TRBJ2-7; D gene unclear. This CDR3 has 14 residues. Germline CDR1 reads LNHNV; CDR2 reads YYDKDF (reference sequence). V was clipped by 4 bases and J by 0 bases, with 10 bases between them. The CDR3 DNA reads as TGTGCCACCAGCATCGAGTACCCCTCCTACGAGCAGTACCTC. Protein: CATSIEYPSYEQYL.

This clonotype was recorded many times. The V gene is TRBV11-2, the J gene TRBJ2-5; tentatively, D is TRBD1 (6 bases). Germline V lookup: CDR1 SGHAT, CDR2 FQNNGV. There are 15 residues in the CDR3. Trimming shortened V by 4 bases and J by 1 base, and 13 bases separated the two germline ends. In DNA form, the CDR3 reads TGTGCCAGCAGCTCCGGGACAACGGGCCAAGAGACCCAGTACTTC. Its translation: CASSSGTTGQETQYF.

For this clonotype: A much more abundant neighbour one base away suggests this may be a read error. The CDR3 reads CTSSFLLRKAEAFF. The DNA for the CDR3 is TGTACCAGCAGTTTCCTATTAAGGAAGGCTGAAGCTTTCTTT. The chain recombines TRBV28 with TRBJ1-1, with unresolved D. Germline V gives CDR1 MDHEN, CDR2 SYDVKM. The CDR3 sequence is 14 residues long.

The chain recombines TRBV4-3 with TRBJ1-4; D ambiguous. The CDR3 consists of 13 residues. The germline gives CDR1 LGHNA, CDR2 YSLEER. Trimming removed 7 bases at V and 0 bases at J, with 6 bases between. DNA for the CDR3: TGCGCCAGCACCTCTTCAACTAATGAAAAACTGTTTTTT. This translates into CASTSSTNEKLFF.

The chain couples TRBV11-2 to TRBJ1-1; 7 bases map to TRBD1. J gave up 5 bases and V 5 bases, and 8 bases lay outside the gene matches. Germline CDR1 SGHAT, CDR2 FQNNGV. CDR3 length: 14 amino acids. CDR3 region: CASSTRGDWTEAFF. Written as DNA, the CDR3 is TGTGCCAGCAGCACCAGGGGGGATTGGACTGAAGCTTTCTTT.

This clonotype occurred many times. The chain has TRBV30 and TRBJ2-7; D ambiguous. The CDR3 is made up of 13 amino acids. Germline lookup yields CDR1 GTSNPN and CDR2 SVGIG (reference sequence). The V and J ends lost 0 bases and 0 bases respectively, with 6 bases between them. Here the CDR3 DNA reads TGTGCCTGGAGTGTCGGCCGCTCCTACGAGCAGTACTTC. Amino acids: CAWSVGRSYEQYF.